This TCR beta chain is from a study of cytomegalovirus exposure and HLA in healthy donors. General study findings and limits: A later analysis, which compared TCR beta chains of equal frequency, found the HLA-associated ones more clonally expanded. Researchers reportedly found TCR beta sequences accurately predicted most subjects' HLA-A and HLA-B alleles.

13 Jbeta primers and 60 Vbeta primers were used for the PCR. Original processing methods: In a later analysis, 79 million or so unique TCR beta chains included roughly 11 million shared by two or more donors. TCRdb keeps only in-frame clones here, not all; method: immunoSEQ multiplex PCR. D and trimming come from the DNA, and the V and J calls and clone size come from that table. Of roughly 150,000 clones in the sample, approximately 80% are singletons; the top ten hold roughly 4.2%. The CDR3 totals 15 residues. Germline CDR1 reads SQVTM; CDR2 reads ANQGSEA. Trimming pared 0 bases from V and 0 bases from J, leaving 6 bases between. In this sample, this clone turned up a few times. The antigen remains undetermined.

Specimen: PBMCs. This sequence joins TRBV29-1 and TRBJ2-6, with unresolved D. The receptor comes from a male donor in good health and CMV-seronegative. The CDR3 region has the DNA TGCAGCGTTGAAGATCACAACTCTGGGGCCAACGTCCTGACTTTC. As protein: CSVEDHNSGANVLTF. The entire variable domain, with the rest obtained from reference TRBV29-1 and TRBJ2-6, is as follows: SAVISQKPSRDICQRGTSLTIQCQVDSQVTMMFWYRQQPGQSLTLIATANQGSEATYESGFVIDKFPISRPNLTFSTLTVSNMSPEDSSIYLCSVEDHNSGANVLTFGAGSRLTVL.